The rows below give T cell receptor beta chains drawn from one sample of a study of control samples from healthy donors and cancer patients. The table came from immunoSEQ multiplex PCR; TCRdb's copy has only in-frame clones and leaves some out. The repertoire holds about 92,000 clones, with roughly 86% as singletons. The sample consisted of blood. These receptors were taken from a woman aged 60-75 years in good health. The CDR3 runs from the conserved cysteine through the conserved F or W. D genes are given only for firm matches. Only part of the rows carry a size: once, few, many, or a class if the clone is expanded.

V gene: TRBV5-6; D gene: TRBD2; clone size: .; J gene: TRBJ2-2; CDR3 DNA: TGTGCCAGCAGCTTGTACCTAGCGGGAAACACCGGGGAGCTGTTTTTT; CDR3 protein: CASSLYLAGNTGELFF
V gene: TRBV7-9; D gene: .; clone size: .; J gene: TRBJ2-5; CDR3 DNA: TGTGCCAGCAGCGCCGGGGCGGGGGAGACCCAGTACTTC; CDR3 protein: CASSAGAGETQYF
V gene: TRBV2; D gene: TRBD2; clone size: once; J gene: TRBJ2-7; CDR3 DNA: TGTGCCAGCAGGATGGTTAGTCTAGCGGGAACCGAGCAGTACTTC; CDR3 protein: CASRMVSLAGTEQYF
V gene: TRBV5-5; D gene: TRBD2; clone size: .; J gene: TRBJ2-1; CDR3 DNA: TGTGCCAGCAGCTTGGTGTCTAGCGGGAGGAATGAGCAGTTCTTC; CDR3 protein: CASSLVSSGRNEQFF
V gene: TRBV5-1; D gene: TRBD2; clone size: once; J gene: TRBJ2-2; CDR3 DNA: TGCGCCAGCAGCTTGGGGCGGACTAGCTGGACCGGGGAGCTGTTTTTT; CDR3 protein: CASSLGRTSWTGELFF
V gene: TRBV28; D gene: TRBD2; clone size: .; J gene: TRBJ2-3; CDR3 DNA: TGTGCCAGCAGTCCAGGGAGGGCCTTTGGGTATTTT; CDR3 protein: CASSPGRAFGYF
V gene: TRBV4-1; D gene: .; clone size: .; J gene: TRBJ2-7; CDR3 DNA: TGCGCCAGCAGCCCAGACTGGACAGTACTAGGGGAGCAGTACTTC; CDR3 protein: CASSPDWTVLGEQYF
V gene: TRBV6-5; D gene: TRBD1; clone size: .; J gene: TRBJ1-2; CDR3 DNA: TGTGCCAGCAGGGGACAGGGCACTAACTATGGCTACACCTTC; CDR3 protein: CASRGQGTNYGYTF
V gene: TRBV30; D gene: TRBD1; clone size: .; J gene: TRBJ2-2; CDR3 DNA: TGTGCCTGGAGTGTACGACAGGGTGTTTACACCGGGGAGCTGTTTTTT; CDR3 protein: CAWSVRQGVYTGELFF
V gene: TRBV28; D gene: .; clone size: .; J gene: TRBJ2-3; CDR3 DNA: TGTGCCAGCAGTCCCGTTGGCACGGGCGCAGATACGCAGTATTTT; CDR3 protein: CASSPVGTGADTQYF
V gene: TRBV7-9; D gene: .; clone size: .; J gene: TRBJ1-6; CDR3 DNA: TGTGCCAGCAGCCTTCAGGCTAATTCACCCCTCCACTTT; CDR3 protein: CASSLQANSPLHF
V gene: TRBV28; D gene: .; clone size: .; J gene: TRBJ2-3; CDR3 DNA: TGTGCCAGCAACTCTGGGGGGGCGGCCCCGAATACGCAGTATTTT; CDR3 protein: CASNSGGAAPNTQYF
V gene: TRBV18; D gene: TRBD2; clone size: .; J gene: TRBJ2-5; CDR3 DNA: TGTGCCAGCTCTCTTGGACTAGCGGAAGAGACCCAGTACTTC; CDR3 protein: CASSLGLAEETQYF
V gene: TRBV14; D gene: TRBD1; clone size: once; J gene: TRBJ2-2; CDR3 DNA: TGTGCCAGCAGCCAAGATCGGGGCAGGGGGTCGGCCGGGGAGCTGTTTTTT; CDR3 protein: CASSQDRGRGSAGELFF
V gene: TRBV7-2; D gene: .; clone size: .; J gene: TRBJ2-7; CDR3 DNA: TGTGCCAGCAGCTTGGGTGCCTCCCCTAACGGGTACGAGCAGTACTTC; CDR3 protein: CASSLGASPNGYEQYF
V gene: TRBV28; D gene: TRBD1; clone size: .; J gene: TRBJ2-7; CDR3 DNA: TGTGCCAGCAGTTCGATAGACAGGGACTACGAGCAGTACTTC; CDR3 protein: CASSSIDRDYEQYF
V gene: TRBV25-1; D gene: TRBD1; clone size: .; J gene: TRBJ2-5; CDR3 DNA: TGTGCCAGCAGTGGGACAGGGGTTCAAGAGACCCAGTACTTC; CDR3 protein: CASSGTGVQETQYF
V gene: TRBV3-1/TRBV3-2; D gene: TRBD2; clone size: .; J gene: TRBJ2-2; CDR3 DNA: TGTGCCAGCAGCCAACCCGGGACTAGCGGGGGTGGGGAGCTGTTTTTT; CDR3 protein: CASSQPGTSGGGELFF
V gene: TRBV5-1; D gene: .; clone size: .; J gene: TRBJ2-7; CDR3 DNA: TGCGCCAGCAGCTTGGACAGGGTAACTTCATACGAGCAGTACTTC; CDR3 protein: CASSLDRVTSYEQYF
V gene: TRBV18; D gene: .; clone size: few; J gene: TRBJ2-1; CDR3 DNA: TGTGCCAGCTCTACGGGCGAGGGGGTAGCCAATGAGCAGTTCTTC; CDR3 protein: CASSTGEGVANEQFF
V gene: TRBV10-1; D gene: TRBD1; clone size: .; J gene: TRBJ2-7; CDR3 DNA: TGCGCCAGCAGTGAGGGTACTGGACAGGACTCCTACGAGCAGTACTTC; CDR3 protein: CASSEGTGQDSYEQYF
V gene: TRBV5-4; D gene: TRBD1; clone size: few; J gene: TRBJ1-4; CDR3 DNA: TGTGCCAGCAGCTCTAACAGGGGGTTGGATGAAAAACTGTTTTTT; CDR3 protein: CASSSNRGLDEKLFF
V gene: TRBV6-5; D gene: .; clone size: .; J gene: TRBJ1-4; CDR3 DNA: TGTGCCAGCAGTTCGTTCAAAAATGAAAAACTGTTTTTT; CDR3 protein: CASSSFKNEKLFF
V gene: TRBV15; D gene: .; clone size: once; J gene: TRBJ2-7; CDR3 DNA: TGTGCCACCAGCAGAGTTGACTCCTACGAGCAGTACTTC; CDR3 protein: CATSRVDSYEQYF
V gene: TRBV19; D gene: TRBD2; clone size: .; J gene: TRBJ2-3; CDR3 DNA: TGTGCCAGTAGTCCAAAGGGCAGGTCGGTCGGGAGGGCCGTCGCAGATACGCAGTATTTT; CDR3 protein: CASSPKGRSVGRAVADTQYF
V gene: TRBV19; D gene: .; clone size: .; J gene: TRBJ2-2; CDR3 DNA: TGTGCCAGTAGTATAAGTATCGGGGTCGGGGAGCTGTTTTTT; CDR3 protein: CASSISIGVGELFF
V gene: TRBV6-1; D gene: .; clone size: .; J gene: TRBJ1-1; CDR3 DNA: TGTGCCAGCAGTGAAAGAGTTCACCCCTTCTGGGCTGAAGCTTTCTTT; CDR3 protein: CASSERVHPFWAEAFF
V gene: TRBV28; D gene: TRBD1; clone size: few; J gene: TRBJ1-6; CDR3 DNA: TGTGCCAGCAGTGCCTTCACAGGGGGGCCGGGATCACCCCTCCACTTT; CDR3 protein: CASSAFTGGPGSPLHF
V gene: TRBV19; D gene: .; clone size: .; J gene: TRBJ1-1; CDR3 DNA: TGTGCCAGTAGTATCGCGTCAGTCACTGAAGCTTTCTTT; CDR3 protein: CASSIASVTEAFF
V gene: TRBV5-4; D gene: TRBD1; clone size: .; J gene: TRBJ1-2; CDR3 DNA: TGTGCCAGCAGCAGGGACAGGGGAAGTGGCTACACCTTC; CDR3 protein: CASSRDRGSGYTF
V gene: TRBV6-6; D gene: TRBD1; clone size: .; J gene: TRBJ1-3; CDR3 DNA: TGTGCCAGCAGTTACCAGGGGGACTCTGGAAACACCATATATTTT; CDR3 protein: CASSYQGDSGNTIYF
V gene: TRBV7-2; D gene: .; clone size: .; J gene: TRBJ1-2; CDR3 DNA: TGTGCCAGCAGCTTAGGAGGGGGGGGCGCTGGCTACACCTTC; CDR3 protein: CASSLGGGGAGYTF
V gene: TRBV7-9; D gene: .; clone size: .; J gene: TRBJ1-2; CDR3 DNA: TGTGCCAGCAGCTTAGATGGCCCCAGCCGTCGGATAATCTTC; CDR3 protein: CASSLDGPSRRIIF
V gene: TRBV6-6; D gene: .; clone size: .; J gene: TRBJ2-1; CDR3 DNA: TGTGCCAGCGACGGCCAACCCGGGGATGAGCAGTTCTTC; CDR3 protein: CASDGQPGDEQFF
V gene: TRBV3-1/TRBV3-2; D gene: .; clone size: .; J gene: TRBJ2-1; CDR3 DNA: TGTGCCAGCAGCGTGAGGGGGGACTCCTACAATGAGCAGTTCTTC; CDR3 protein: CASSVRGDSYNEQFF
V gene: TRBV9; D gene: .; clone size: .; J gene: TRBJ2-7; CDR3 DNA: TGTGCCAGCAGCGTAGGCTACGAGCAGTACTTC; CDR3 protein: CASSVGYEQYF
V gene: TRBV5-6; D gene: .; clone size: .; J gene: TRBJ2-6; CDR3 DNA: TGTGCCAGCAGCTTGGTGGTCTCTGGGGCCAACGTCCTGACTTTC; CDR3 protein: CASSLVVSGANVLTF
V gene: TRBV5-1; D gene: TRBD1; clone size: .; J gene: TRBJ2-7; CDR3 DNA: TGCGCCAGCAGCCTGTACCCGACAGGGGATCCCTACGAGCAGTACTTC; CDR3 protein: CASSLYPTGDPYEQYF
V gene: TRBV19; D gene: TRBD2; clone size: .; J gene: TRBJ2-3; CDR3 DNA: TGTGCCAGTATAGGGCGGGGGGGCCCCTTGGATACGCAGTATTTT; CDR3 protein: CASIGRGGPLDTQYF
V gene: TRBV18; D gene: TRBD1; clone size: few; J gene: TRBJ2-5; CDR3 DNA: TGTGCCAGCTCACCGGGACAGGGTGTTTCAGAGACCCAGTACTTC; CDR3 protein: CASSPGQGVSETQYF
V gene: TRBV7-2; D gene: .; clone size: .; J gene: TRBJ1-4; CDR3 DNA: TGTGCCAGCAGCTTTTTCAAGACGGATTTTGCGACTAATGAAAAACTGTTTTTT; CDR3 protein: CASSFFKTDFATNEKLFF
V gene: TRBV7-2; D gene: TRBD2; clone size: few; J gene: TRBJ2-7; CDR3 DNA: TGTGCCAGCAGGACTAGCGGGGGGGACGAGCAGTACTTC; CDR3 protein: CASRTSGGDEQYF
V gene: TRBV4-2; D gene: .; clone size: once; J gene: TRBJ2-1; CDR3 DNA: TGTGCCAGCAGCCAGGCATCCGGCGGGCCCTCCTACAATGAGCAGTTCTTC; CDR3 protein: CASSQASGGPSYNEQFF
V gene: TRBV18; D gene: TRBD2; clone size: .; J gene: TRBJ2-5; CDR3 DNA: TGTGCCAGCTCACACACCGGGACTACAGAGACCCAGTACTTC; CDR3 protein: CASSHTGTTETQYF